Listed below are T cell receptor beta chains from one sample, sequenced in a study of blood T cell repertoires in COVID-19. Clones were read by immunoSEQ multiplex PCR, and TCRdb kept only the in-frame ones, dropping some. The sample holds a few hundred thousand clones, around 87% seen once. The sample was PBMCs or T cells enriched from blood (not recorded which). The receptors shown here come from a man aged 25 to 40 who had recovered from COVID-19. Each CDR3 is given with its conserved first and last residue. Fields, in order: clone size, J gene, D gene, V gene, CDR3 DNA, CDR3 protein. D genes are given only for firm matches. Size values are once, few and many counts, or a class for expanded clones, and some rows have none.

>-|TRBJ1-4|TRBD1|TRBV7-9
TGTGCCAGCAGGAGGGGACAGCTTGCAACTAATGAAAAACTGTTTTTT
CASRRGQLATNEKLFF
>-|TRBJ1-2|TRBD1|TRBV5-1
TGCGCCAGCACCCATGGGACAGGGGGCGCCGAGGGCTATGGCTACACCTTC
CASTHGTGGAEGYGYTF
>few|TRBJ1-1|TRBD1|TRBV7-2
TGTGCCAGCAGCTTACATGGGACAGGAGTGAACACTGAAGCTTTCTTT
CASSLHGTGVNTEAFF
>-|TRBJ1-2|-|TRBV13
TGTGCCAGCAGTTCAAGTCAGGGTAACTATGGCTACACCTTC
CASSSSQGNYGYTF
>-|TRBJ1-5|-|TRBV7-6
TGTGCCAGCAGCTTATATGGGGGGAATGGCAATCAGCCCCAGCATTTT
CASSLYGGNGNQPQHF
>-|TRBJ2-5|-|TRBV11-3
TGTGCCAGCAGCCCTCGGCGGTTGTACCAAGAGACCCAGTACTTC
CASSPRRLYQETQYF
>-|TRBJ1-1|-|TRBV6-5
TGTGCCAGCAGGATAACAGGGAACACTGAAGCTTTCTTT
CASRITGNTEAFF
>-|TRBJ1-6|-|TRBV21-1
TGTGCCAGCAGCAAAGGTCGGGGTAGGAATTCACCCCTCCACTTT
CASSKGRGRNSPLHF
>-|TRBJ2-1|-|TRBV24-1
TGTGCCACCAGTGACTCGGGAGACAATGAGCAGTTCTTC
CATSDSGDNEQFF
>once|TRBJ1-5|-|TRBV2
TGTGCCAGCCGACCGCCCGGGGGCAATCAGCCCCAGCATTTT
CASRPPGGNQPQHF
>-|TRBJ1-2|TRBD1|TRBV5-1
TGCGCCAGCAGCCTGGGGGACAGGGAGGCCTCTAAGTATGGCTACACCTTC
CASSLGDREASKYGYTF
>-|TRBJ1-1|TRBD1|TRBV18
TGTGCCAGCTCCCAGACAGGGGGGACTGAAGCTTTCTTT
CASSQTGGTEAFF
>-|TRBJ2-5|TRBD1|TRBV18
TGTGCCAGCTCACCAAAACGAGGGCAGGGGGATGAAGAGACCCAGTACTTC
CASSPKRGQGDEETQYF
>-|TRBJ1-1|TRBD1|TRBV5-4
TGTGCCAGCAGCTGGGGACAGGGGGACACTGAAGCTTTCTTT
CASSWGQGDTEAFF
>-|TRBJ2-5|TRBD1|TRBV27
TGTGCCAGCAGTTCCGAGGGGGCAGAGACCCAGTACTTC
CASSSEGAETQYF
>-|TRBJ1-1|-|TRBV7-9
TGTGCCAGCAGCCCCCCGAGAGGGGAAGCTTTCTTT
CASSPPRGEAFF
>-|TRBJ2-3|-|TRBV29-1
TGCAGCGTTGGAGTTAGTGTGGATACGCAGTATTTT
CSVGVSVDTQYF
>-|TRBJ1-1|-|TRBV19
TGTGCCAGTACAACCGCCACGCGGGGGAACACTGAAGCTTTCTTT
CASTTATRGNTEAFF
>-|TRBJ2-2|-|TRBV5-1
TGCGCCAGCAGCTTGGCGCAGGGCACGAACACCGGGGAGCTGTTTTTT
CASSLAQGTNTGELFF
>-|TRBJ1-3|-|TRBV15
TGTGCCACCAGCAGACCGTACCTAGGAAGCTCTGGAAACACCATATATTTT
CATSRPYLGSSGNTIYF
>-|TRBJ1-2|TRBD1|TRBV6-5
TGTGCCAGCAGCCCCGGACAGGGGGGTGGCTACACCTTC
CASSPGQGGGYTF
>-|TRBJ2-7|-|TRBV5-6
TGTGCCAGCAGCTTGTTAAGGGGAAGCTACGAGCAGTACTTC
CASSLLRGSYEQYF
>-|TRBJ1-1|-|TRBV18
TGTGCCAGCTCACCCCACCTGGACATGAACACTGAAGCTTTCTTT
CASSPHLDMNTEAFF
>-|TRBJ2-1|-|TRBV7-3
TGTGCCAGCAGCTTAGAGGCCTCTGGGTACAATGAGCAGTTCTTC
CASSLEASGYNEQFF
>-|TRBJ1-5|-|TRBV12-5
TGTGCTAGTGGTTTCGAGGAGAATCAGCCCCAGCATTTT
CASGFEENQPQHF
>-|TRBJ1-6|-|TRBV11-2
TGTGCCAGCAGCTTAGTTGCGGACAGCTCCTATAATTCACCCCTCCACTTT
CASSLVADSSYNSPLHF
>-|TRBJ1-2|TRBD1|TRBV18
TGTGCCAGCGGCAGGGGGCATGGCTACACCTTC
CASGRGHGYTF
>-|TRBJ2-1|-|TRBV19
TGTGCCAGTAGTATCGCCCGACAGGTTTCAAATGAGCAGTTCTTC
CASSIARQVSNEQFF
>-|TRBJ2-7|-|TRBV6-2/TRBV6-3
TGTGCCAGCAGTCACTGGGGGGTCGACTACGAGCAGTACTTC
CASSHWGVDYEQYF
>-|TRBJ1-4|-|TRBV29-1
TGCAGCGTTCGCAGGCCGCCTAATGAAAAACTGTTTTTT
CSVRRPPNEKLFF
>-|TRBJ2-3|TRBD2|TRBV2
TGTGCCAGCAGGGCGCCAGCGGGGGATTACACAGATACGCAGTATTTT
CASRAPAGDYTDTQYF
>-|TRBJ1-1|-|TRBV12-3/TRBV12-4
TGCGCTACTCGGGGAACGAACACTGAAGCTTTCTTT
CATRGTNTEAFF
>once|TRBJ1-4|TRBD1|TRBV19
TGTGCCAGTAGGTCAAATGGACAGGGCGAAAAACTGTTTTTT
CASRSNGQGEKLFF
>-|TRBJ2-2|-|TRBV7-2
TGTGCCAGCAGCTTAGGGTTCTACAGACCCCTGGGTACCGGGGAGCTGTTTTTT
CASSLGFYRPLGTGELFF